Below are 16 T cell receptor beta chains sequenced from a single sample in a study of response to subunit inactivated influenza vaccine. From the RT-PCR reads, TCRdb called clonotypes with MiXCR, one entry per CDR3 protein. The sample consists of under 800,000 distinct CDR3 sequences, around 13% of them appearing once. The sequenced sample was PBMCs from blood, obtained around 14 days before vaccination. These receptors were obtained from a man in his fifties or sixties who received an inactivated influenza vaccine.

This clonotype was seen more than once but under ten times. The chain combines TRBV4-3 with TRBJ2-1; 8 bases map to TRBD2. The CDR3 sequence is 15 residues long. Trimming took 1 base from V and 6 from J; bases not matched to a gene: 5. The V gene's germline CDR1 is LGHNA and CDR2 YSLEER. This chain's CDR3 is CASSQGLAIGNEQFF. In DNA, the CDR3 is TGCGCCAGCAGCCAAGGACTAGCGATCGGCAATGAGCAGTTCTTC.

This clonotype was recorded a few times. This chain uses TRBV6-5 with TRBJ2-1; the D gene is possibly TRBD2 (6 bases). Per germline, CDR1 MNHEY and CDR2 SVGAGI. The V gene lost 7 bases and the J gene lost 13 bases, with 11 bases spanning the gap. The CDR3 spans 10 residues. The CDR3 coding sequence is TGTGCCAGCACCGGGGAGGCCCAGTTCTTC. Encoded protein: CASTGEAQFF.

This clonotype was detected only a few times. V usage is TRBV4-3 and J usage is TRBJ2-1; the D is unclear. V was clipped by 0 bases and J by 1 base, with 10 bases between them. CDR3 size: 16 residues. CDR1 LGHNA and CDR2 YSLEER come from the germline V gene. The CDR3 bases are TGCGCCAGCAGCCAAGATTGGGCGGCATCCTACAATGAGCAGTTCTTC. Translating gives CASSQDWAASYNEQFF.

This clonotype was detected ten times or more. This chain joins TRBV12-3 or TRBV12-4 and TRBJ1-1, with 9 bases fitting TRBD1. Trimming at V came to 5 bases and at J to 3 bases, leaving 7 bases not matched to a gene. The CDR3 spans 15 residues. The CDR3 spells CASSLLQGADTEAFF. The CDR3 coding sequence is TGTGCCAGCAGTCTATTACAGGGGGCGGACACTGAAGCTTTCTTT.

The chain recombines TRBV11-2 with TRBJ2-7; D remains unclear. In germline, CDR1 is SGHAT, CDR2 FQNNGV. This CDR3 region has 14 residues. V gave up 4 bases and J gave up 2 bases, with 12 bases separating them. The CDR3 bases are TGTGCCAGCAGCTCCCTAAAGGCGACCTACGAGCAGTACTTC. The encoded protein is CASSSLKATYEQYF. Based on the CDR3 plus reference TRBV11-2 and TRBJ2-7, the full variable domain is EAGVAQSPRYKIIEKRQSVAFWCNPISGHATLYWYQQILGQGPKLLIQFQNNGVVDDSQLPKDRFSAERLKGVDSTLKIQPAKLEDSAVYLCASSSLKATYEQYFGPGTRLTVT.

This clonotype was recorded a few times. V and J are TRBV4-3 and TRBJ2-5; D unclear. Germline-derived CDR1 and CDR2 are LGHNA and YSLEER. V was clipped by 2 bases and J by 3 bases, with 13 bases between them. The length of the CDR3 is 15 residues. The CDR3 protein is CASSQSQLPKETQYF. CDR3 bases: TGCGCCAGCAGCCAAAGTCAACTACCCAAAGAGACCCAGTACTTC.

This clonotype was found a few times. The rearrangement links TRBV4-2 to TRBJ2-3, with TRBD2 matching over 8 bases. The germline V gene has CDR1 LGHNA and CDR2 YNFKEQ. There are 17 residues in the CDR3. The trim removed 0 bases at V and 2 bases at J, leaving 7 bases unmatched. The chain's CDR3 is CASSQEGGGGPTDTQYF. The DNA of the CDR3 is TGTGCCAGCAGCCAAGAGGGGGGCGGGGGGCCCACAGATACGCAGTATTTT.

This chain joins TRBV7-9 and TRBJ1-1; D possibly corresponds to TRBD1 (5 bases). The V gene's germline CDR1 is SEHNR and CDR2 FQNEAQ (reference sequence). This CDR3 spans 13 amino acids. V was clipped by 4 bases and J by 6 bases, with 12 bases between them. The CDR3 is CASSSDGGSEAFF. CDR3 nucleotide sequence: TGTGCCAGCAGCTCGGACGGGGGATCTGAAGCTTTCTTT.

This clonotype was recorded a few times. The chain carries TRBV5-5 and TRBJ1-5; D remains unclear. The CDR3 extends over 13 amino acids. V lost 3 bases to trimming and J lost 0 bases, with 4 bases between them. Germline CDR1 SGHKS, CDR2 YYEKEE (reference sequence). The CDR3 DNA sequence: TGTGCCAGCAGCTGGCTTAGCAATCAGCCCCAGCATTTT. It specifies CASSWLSNQPQHF.

This clonotype appeared many times. The gene calls are TRBV5-1 and TRBJ2-1; 11 nucleotides line up with TRBD2. Trimming at V came to 4 bases and at J to 8 bases, leaving 11 bases not matched to a gene. In germline, CDR1 is SGHRS, CDR2 YFSETQ. The length of the CDR3 is 16 residues. CDR3 residues: CASSGWGSGGAYEQFF. CDR3 DNA: TGCGCCAGCAGCGGCTGGGGTAGCGGGGGGGCCTATGAGCAGTTCTTC.

This clonotype has just a few counts. The chain carries TRBV12-3 or TRBV12-4 and TRBJ2-7, with 9 bases fitting TRBD1. Trimming removed 5 bases from V and 1 base from J; junction bases left unmatched: 12. This CDR3 region has 17 residues. The CDR3 coding sequence is TGTGCCAGCAGTCTACATAATGGGACAGGGTTTTCCTACGAGCAGTACTTC. Translation: CASSLHNGTGFSYEQYF.

The chain couples TRBV29-1 to TRBJ1-2, with 8 bases matching TRBD1. The germline V gene encodes CDR1 SQVTM and CDR2 ANQGSEA. The CDR3 has 13 residues. V lost 3 bases to trimming and J lost 4 bases; unmatched junction nucleotides: 4. The CDR3 region is CSVDGQGRYGYTF. Here the CDR3 DNA reads TGCAGCGTTGACGGACAGGGCCGCTATGGCTACACCTTC.

The genes are TRBV28 and TRBJ2-2, with 7 bases lining up with TRBD1. The CDR3 runs 15 residues. The V and J ends lost 8 bases and 1 base, in that order; junction bases with no gene match: 7. From germline, CDR1 is MDHEN and CDR2 SYDVKM. The CDR3 region is CASRYRGLNTGELFF. CDR3 nucleotide sequence: TGTGCCAGCCGGTACAGGGGCTTGAACACCGGGGAGCTGTTTTTT.

This clonotype was seen a handful of times. Here the CDR3 reads CASSLTTEQFF. The DNA for the CDR3 is TGTGCCAGCAGCTTAACCACCGAGCAGTTCTTC. The chain employs TRBV7-8 and TRBJ2-1; D not resolved. Trimming took off 2 bases at V and 10 bases at J, with 6 bases between the two ends. The CDR3 runs 11 residues. CDR1 and CDR2 from the germline V gene are SGHVS and FQNEAQ.

At least ten counts were recorded for this clonotype. The rearrangement links TRBV29-1 to TRBJ2-1, with D perhaps matching TRBD2 (7 bases). Trimming cost V 5 bases and J 9 bases, with 14 bases left between them. Per germline, CDR1 SQVTM and CDR2 ANQGSEA. CDR3 length: 12 amino acids. The CDR3 sequence: CSVPRGGVEQFF. The CDR3 DNA reads TGCAGCGTTCCAAGGGGGGGCGTTGAGCAGTTCTTC.

The CDR3 DNA reads as TGTGCCAGCAGCCACCCGGGACAAGGGGCCAATGAGCAGTTCTTC. Its translation is CASSHPGQGANEQFF. The genes are TRBV4-2 and TRBJ2-1; possibly TRBD1 for D (6 bases). Deletions cut 3 bases from V and 6 bases from J, with 15 bases between. Germline loops: CDR1 LGHNA, CDR2 YNFKEQ. The length of the CDR3 is 15 residues.